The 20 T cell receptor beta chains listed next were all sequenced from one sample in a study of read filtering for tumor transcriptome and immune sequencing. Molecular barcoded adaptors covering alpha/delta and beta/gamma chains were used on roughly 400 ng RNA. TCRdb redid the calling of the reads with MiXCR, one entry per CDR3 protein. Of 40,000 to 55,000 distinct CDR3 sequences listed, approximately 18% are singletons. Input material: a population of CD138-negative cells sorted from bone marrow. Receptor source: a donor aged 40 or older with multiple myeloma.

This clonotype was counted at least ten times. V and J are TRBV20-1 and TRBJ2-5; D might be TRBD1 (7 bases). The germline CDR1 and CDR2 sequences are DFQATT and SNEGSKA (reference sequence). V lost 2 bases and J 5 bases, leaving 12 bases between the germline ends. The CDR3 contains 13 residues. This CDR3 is CSARYPGGETQYF. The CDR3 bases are TGCAGTGCTAGATATCCAGGGGGGGAGACCCAGTACTTC.

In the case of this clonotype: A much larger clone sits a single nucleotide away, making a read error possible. The CDR3 region is CATSEPDGVTDTQYF. In DNA, the CDR3 is TGTGCCACCAGTGAACCTGACGGGGTAACAGATACGCAGTATTTT. V is TRBV24-1 and J is TRBJ2-3; the D gene is possibly TRBD2 (5 bases). The CDR3 covers 15 residues. Germline V lookup: CDR1 KGHDR, CDR2 SFDVKD. V was shortened by 4 bases and J by 3 bases, with 13 bases between the two germline ends.

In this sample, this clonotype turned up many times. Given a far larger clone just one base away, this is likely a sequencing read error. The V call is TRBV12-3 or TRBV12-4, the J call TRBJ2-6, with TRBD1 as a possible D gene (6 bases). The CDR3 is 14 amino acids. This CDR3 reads CASGGFSGANVLSF. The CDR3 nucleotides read TGTGCCAGCGGGGGCTTCTCTGGGGCCAACGTCCTGTCTTTC.

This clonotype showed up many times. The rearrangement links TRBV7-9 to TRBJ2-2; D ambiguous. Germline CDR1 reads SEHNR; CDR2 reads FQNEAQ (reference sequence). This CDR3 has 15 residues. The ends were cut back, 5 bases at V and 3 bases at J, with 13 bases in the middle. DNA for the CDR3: TGTGCCAGCAGCCCTAGTGCTCTGTACACCGGGGAGCTGTTTTTT. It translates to CASSPSALYTGELFF.

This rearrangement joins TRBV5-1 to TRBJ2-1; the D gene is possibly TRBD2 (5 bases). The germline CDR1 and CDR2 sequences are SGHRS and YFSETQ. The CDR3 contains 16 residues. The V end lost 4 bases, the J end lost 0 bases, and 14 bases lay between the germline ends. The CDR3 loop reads CASSRGLFSSYNEQFF. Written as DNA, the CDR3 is TGCGCCAGCAGCCGAGGGCTTTTCAGCTCCTACAATGAGCAGTTCTTC.

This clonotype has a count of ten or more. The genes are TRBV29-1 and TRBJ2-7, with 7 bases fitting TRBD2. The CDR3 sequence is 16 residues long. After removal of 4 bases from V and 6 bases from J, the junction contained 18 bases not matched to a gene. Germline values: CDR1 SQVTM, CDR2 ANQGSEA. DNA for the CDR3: TGCAGCGTTGGTCGAATTGCGGGAGTTAGAGGTAGCGAGCAGTACTTC. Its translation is CSVGRIAGVRGSEQYF.

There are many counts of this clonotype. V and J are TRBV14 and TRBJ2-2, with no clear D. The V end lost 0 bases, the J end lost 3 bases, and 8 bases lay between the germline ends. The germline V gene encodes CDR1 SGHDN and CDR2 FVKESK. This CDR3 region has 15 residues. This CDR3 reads CASSQDLGHTGELFF. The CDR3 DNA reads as TGTGCCAGCAGCCAAGATCTGGGCCACACCGGGGAGCTGTTTTTT.

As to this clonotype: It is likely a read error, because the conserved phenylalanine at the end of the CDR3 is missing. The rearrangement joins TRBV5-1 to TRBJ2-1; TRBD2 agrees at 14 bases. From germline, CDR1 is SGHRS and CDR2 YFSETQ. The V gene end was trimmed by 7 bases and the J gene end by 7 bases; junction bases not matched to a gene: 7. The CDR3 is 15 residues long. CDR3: CASGPGTSGGNEQFL. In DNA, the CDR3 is TGCGCCAGCGGCCCCGGGACTAGCGGGGGTAATGAGCAGTTCCTC.

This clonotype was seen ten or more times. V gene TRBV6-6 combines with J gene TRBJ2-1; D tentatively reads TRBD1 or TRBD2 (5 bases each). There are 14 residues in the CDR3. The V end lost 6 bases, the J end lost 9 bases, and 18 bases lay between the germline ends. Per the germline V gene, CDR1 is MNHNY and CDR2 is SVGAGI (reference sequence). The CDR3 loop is CASRLDGTGPEQFF. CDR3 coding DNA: TGTGCCAGCAGACTTGACGGGACGGGCCCTGAGCAGTTCTTC.

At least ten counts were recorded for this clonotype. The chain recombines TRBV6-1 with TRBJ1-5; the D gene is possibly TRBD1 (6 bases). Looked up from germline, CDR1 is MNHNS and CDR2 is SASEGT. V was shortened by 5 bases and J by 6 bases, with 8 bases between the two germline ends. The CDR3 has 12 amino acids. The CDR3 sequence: CASSHRVQPQHF. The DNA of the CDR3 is TGTGCCAGCAGTCACAGGGTTCAGCCCCAGCATTTT.

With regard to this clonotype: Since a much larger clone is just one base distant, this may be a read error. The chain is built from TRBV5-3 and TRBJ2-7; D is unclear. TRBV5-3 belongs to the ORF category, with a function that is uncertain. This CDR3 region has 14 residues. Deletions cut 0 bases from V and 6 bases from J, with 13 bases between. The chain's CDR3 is CARSLEGYVGEQYF. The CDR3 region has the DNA TGTGCCAGAAGCTTGGAGGGCTACGTGGGCGAGCAGTACTTC.

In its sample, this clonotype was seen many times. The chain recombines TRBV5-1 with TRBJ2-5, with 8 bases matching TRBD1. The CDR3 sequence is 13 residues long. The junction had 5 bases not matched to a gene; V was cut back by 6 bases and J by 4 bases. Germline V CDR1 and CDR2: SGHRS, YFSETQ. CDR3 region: CASTLQGGETQYF. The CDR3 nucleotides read TGCGCCAGCACGCTACAGGGGGGAGAGACCCAGTACTTC.

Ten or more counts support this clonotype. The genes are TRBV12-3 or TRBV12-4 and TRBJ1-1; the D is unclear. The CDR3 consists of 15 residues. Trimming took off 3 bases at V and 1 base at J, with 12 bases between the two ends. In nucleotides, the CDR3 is TGTGCCAGCAGTTTCTCTGGGGTCCGGAACACTGAAGCTTTCTTT. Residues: CASSFSGVRNTEAFF.

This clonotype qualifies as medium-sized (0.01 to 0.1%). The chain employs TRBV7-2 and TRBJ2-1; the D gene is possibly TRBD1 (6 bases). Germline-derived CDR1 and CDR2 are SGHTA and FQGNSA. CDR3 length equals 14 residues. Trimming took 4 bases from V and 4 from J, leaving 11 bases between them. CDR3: CASSSTGRYNEQFF. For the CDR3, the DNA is TGTGCCAGCAGCTCGACAGGTCGATACAATGAGCAGTTCTTC.

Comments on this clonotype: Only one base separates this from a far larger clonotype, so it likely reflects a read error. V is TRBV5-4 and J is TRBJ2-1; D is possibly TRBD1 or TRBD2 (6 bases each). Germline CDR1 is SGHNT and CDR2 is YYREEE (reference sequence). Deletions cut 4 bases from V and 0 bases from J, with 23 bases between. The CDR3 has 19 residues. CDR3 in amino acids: CASSQGLDLGGLSYNEQFF. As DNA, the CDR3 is TGTGCCAGCAGCCAGGGCCTCGACCTAGGGGGACTCTCCTACAATGAGCAGTTCTTC. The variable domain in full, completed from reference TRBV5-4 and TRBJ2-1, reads ETGVTQSPTHLIKTRGQQVTLRCSSQSGHNTVSWYQQALGQGPQFIFQYYREEENGRGNFPPRFSGLQFPNYSSELNVNALELDDSALYLCASSQGLDLGGLSYNEQFFGPGTRLTVL.

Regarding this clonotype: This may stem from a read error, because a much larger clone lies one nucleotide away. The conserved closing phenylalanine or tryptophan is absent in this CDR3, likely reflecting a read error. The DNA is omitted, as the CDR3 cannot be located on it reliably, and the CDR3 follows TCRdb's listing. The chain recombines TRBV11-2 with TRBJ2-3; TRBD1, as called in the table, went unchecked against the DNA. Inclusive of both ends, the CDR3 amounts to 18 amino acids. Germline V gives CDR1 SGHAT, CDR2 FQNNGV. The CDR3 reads CASSLRAGQGATSSRLYL.

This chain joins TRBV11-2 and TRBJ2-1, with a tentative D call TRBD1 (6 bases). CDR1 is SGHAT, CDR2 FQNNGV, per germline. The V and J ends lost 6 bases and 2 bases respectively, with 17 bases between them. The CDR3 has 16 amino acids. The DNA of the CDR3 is TGTGCCAGCAGGCAACTCCAGGGGATTCCCTACAATGAGCAGTTCTTC. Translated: CASRQLQGIPYNEQFF. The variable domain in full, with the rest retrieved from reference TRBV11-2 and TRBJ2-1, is EAGVAQSPRYKIIEKRQSVAFWCNPISGHATLYWYQQILGQGPKLLIQFQNNGVVDDSQLPKDRFSAERLKGVDSTLKIQPAKLEDSAVYLCASRQLQGIPYNEQFFGPGTRLTVL.

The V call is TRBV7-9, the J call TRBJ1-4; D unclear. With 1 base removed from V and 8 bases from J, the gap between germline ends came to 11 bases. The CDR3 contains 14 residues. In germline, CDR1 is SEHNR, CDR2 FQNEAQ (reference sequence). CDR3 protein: CASSLGVADEKLFF. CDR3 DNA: TGTGCCAGCAGCTTAGGGGTGGCTGACGAAAAACTGTTTTTT.

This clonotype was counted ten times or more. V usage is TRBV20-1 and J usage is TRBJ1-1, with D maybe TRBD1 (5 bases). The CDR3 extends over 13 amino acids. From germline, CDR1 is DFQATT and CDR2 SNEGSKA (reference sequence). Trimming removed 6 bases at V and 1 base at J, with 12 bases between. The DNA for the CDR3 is TGCAGTGCCAAGGGACTAAAGAACACTGAAGCTTTCTTT. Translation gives CSAKGLKNTEAFF.

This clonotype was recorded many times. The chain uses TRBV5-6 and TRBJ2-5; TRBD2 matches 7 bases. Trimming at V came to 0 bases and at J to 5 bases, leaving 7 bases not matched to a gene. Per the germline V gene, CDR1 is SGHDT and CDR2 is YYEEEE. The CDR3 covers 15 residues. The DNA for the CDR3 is TGTGCCAGCAGCTTGGCGTTGGGAGGGTCTGAGACCCAGTACTTC. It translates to CASSLALGGSETQYF.